This T cell receptor (beta chain) was retrieved from a study of blood T cell repertoires in COVID-19. Across the whole study: The study drew acute and convalescent COVID-19 samples from the United States, Italy and Spain. In each case, the material was cDNA or gDNA derived from T cells, B-cell-depleted T cells, or PBMCs.

Patients of the Seattle cohort, enrolled during active infection, were followed longitudinally. In the authors' methods: It was from reference gene primer amplification that nucleated cell counts were estimated. The repertoire was sequenced with immunoSEQ multiplex PCR; TCRdb's copy has only in-frame clones and lacks some. The V and J calls and clone size come from that table; D and trimming were worked out from the DNA. Of 250,000 to 300,000 clones listed, approximately 89% were seen once; the top ten hold roughly 10%. V gave up 3 bases and J gave up 3 bases; unmatched junction bases: 6. Germline V lookup: CDR1 SQVTM, CDR2 ANQGSEA. The CDR3 runs to 14 residues.

The sequence came from a woman aged 70-85 years with COVID-19, enrolled during active disease. Sequenced sample: peripheral blood. The chain couples TRBV29-1 to TRBJ2-7; 9 bases are a match to TRBD1. CDR3 sequence: CSVEYRGRDYEQYF. The DNA for the CDR3 is TGCAGCGTTGAGTACAGGGGGCGCGACTACGAGCAGTACTTC.